This TCR beta chain originates from a study of lymphopenia after photon versus proton radiotherapy. Germline values: CDR1 GTSNPN, CDR2 SVGIG (reference sequence). This CDR3 is 11 amino acids long. Deletions cut 1 base from V and 10 bases from J, with 8 bases between. There are a few counts of this clone. Its antigen is not identified. Only in-frame clones appear in the TCRdb table, and some are missing; sequencing was by immunoSEQ multiplex PCR. The sample holds fewer than 30,000 clones; roughly four fifths are singletons and the top ten take 3% to 4.5%. Study outcomes and limitations: After the lymphocyte nadir, photon-treated repertoires showed oligoclonal expansion, especially of CD8+ Temra cells.

This TCR derives from a woman between 50 and 59 years old with pancreatic cancer. The chain couples TRBV30 to TRBJ2-1; the D is unclear. The specimen was peripheral blood, collected from a patient treated with photon-based radiotherapy. The CDR3 DNA is TGTGCCTGGAGTGGGAAGTGGGAGCAGTTCTTC. It codes for CAWSGKWEQFF.